This T cell receptor beta chain was sequenced for a study of blood T cells in healthy people across ages. General study findings and limits: The CMV status of each donor remained undetermined, and this could have confounded shifts in expanded clonotypes.

Using a J-beta primer mix together with a sample-barcoded 5' primer, a second PCR was run for about 7 to 12 cycles. Using its own MiXCR run on the 5' RACE reads, TCRdb lists one record per CDR3 protein. The sample holds roughly 640,000 distinct CDR3 sequences, around 31% seen once. This clonotype showed up many times. Its antigen is currently unknown. V gave up 6 bases and J gave up 4 bases; unmatched junction bases: 14. CDR3 length equals 15 residues. Germline CDR1 DFQATT, CDR2 SNEGSKA (reference sequence). The chain couples TRBV20-1 to TRBJ1-2; 7 nucleotides match TRBD1. Specimen: blood. This receptor was obtained from a woman of 80 years or more in good health. Here the CDR3 DNA reads TGCAGTGCGCGGCGGAGGGTCACAGGGGCCTATGGCTACACCTTC. Residues: CSARRRVTGAYGYTF.